The 27 T cell receptor beta chains presented below share a single source sample, sequenced in a study of CD8 T cells in Susac syndrome. With random hexamers, 0.5 to 1 ug RNA was reverse transcribed. TCRdb analysed the immunoSEQ multiplex PCR reads with MiXCR anew, one entry per CDR3 protein. Of 67,000 or so distinct CDR3 sequences listed, around 93% were seen once; the top ten hold about 0.15%. The sample taken for sequencing was CD4+ T cells from PBMCs. The receptors stem from a human donor with Susac syndrome.

The rearrangement joins TRBV7-2 to TRBJ2-1, with D uncertain. Germline V CDR1 and CDR2: SGHTA, FQGNSA. The CDR3 runs to 13 residues. Trimming cost V 2 bases and J 5 bases, with 7 bases left between them. The CDR3: CASSLRRNNEQFF. CDR3 sequence (DNA): TGTGCCAGCAGCTTACGCAGGAACAATGAGCAGTTCTTC.

The chain couples TRBV11-1 to TRBJ1-2; weak D call: TRBD1 (5 bases). The length of the CDR3 is 14 residues. Looked up from germline, CDR1 is SGHAT and CDR2 is FQDESV (reference sequence). The V gene lost 5 bases and the J gene lost 11 bases, with 21 bases spanning the gap. CDR3 protein: CASSHGTGFSRYTF. In DNA, the CDR3 is TGTGCCAGCAGCCATGGGACGGGGTTTTCGAGGTACACCTTC.

This chain connects TRBV20-1 to TRBJ1-4, with D possibly being TRBD1 (6 bases). Germline values: CDR1 DFQATT, CDR2 SNEGSKA (reference sequence). V lost 1 base, J lost 7 bases, and 16 bases lay in between. The CDR3 runs 15 residues. The CDR3 nucleotides read TGCAGTGCTAGAGCGTTGAGGGGGACGGGTGAAAAACTGTTTTTT. It translates to CSARALRGTGEKLFF.

The CDR3 DNA reads as TGTGCCAGCAGCCCGACAGGGGGATCAGAGACCCAGTACTTC. Protein sequence: CASSPTGGSETQYF. The rearrangement joins TRBV7-9 to TRBJ2-5; 9 positions agree with TRBD1. Germline CDR1 is SEHNR and CDR2 is FQNEAQ (reference sequence). The CDR3 totals 14 residues. The ends lost 5 bases at V and 4 bases at J; junction bases unmatched: 5. Full variable domain (remainder filled in from reference TRBV7-9 and TRBJ2-5): DTGVSQNPRHKITKRGQNVTFRCDPISEHNRLYWYRQTLGQGPEFLTYFQNEAQLEKSRLLSDRFSAERPKGSFSTLEIQRTEQGDSAMYLCASSPTGGSETQYFGPGTRLLVL.

CDR3 loop: CASSPISWTEWTEAFF. The CDR3 DNA reads as TGTGCCAGCAGTCCTATCTCCTGGACAGAATGGACTGAAGCTTTCTTT. V usage is TRBV6-4 and J usage is TRBJ1-1; D might be TRBD1 (6 bases). The V gene lost 5 bases and the J gene lost 5 bases, with 21 bases spanning the gap. The CDR3 has 16 amino acids. Germline V lookup: CDR1 MRHNA, CDR2 SNTAGT.

This chain links TRBV12-3 or TRBV12-4 with TRBJ1-4, with a tentative D call TRBD1 (6 bases). The CDR3 has 15 residues. V was pared by 5 bases and J by 8 bases, with 18 bases between. In DNA, the CDR3 is TGTGCCAGCAGTCCAAGTACAGGGTCTCGGGAAAAACTGTTTTTT. Translated, it gives CASSPSTGSREKLFF.

The chain couples TRBV4-1 to TRBJ1-5; the D is unclear. The CDR3 has 13 amino acids. The V and J ends lost 1 base and 2 bases respectively, with 3 bases between them. Germline V gives CDR1 MGHRA, CDR2 YSYEKL. The CDR3 loop reads CASSQARNQPQHF. CDR3 nucleotide sequence: TGCGCCAGCAGCCAAGCGCGCAATCAGCCCCAGCATTTT.

This clonotype was seen only once. The gene calls are TRBV28 and TRBJ2-5, with D uncertain. CDR1 and CDR2 (germline): MDHEN, SYDVKM. This CDR3 region has 15 residues. Deletions cut 6 bases from V and 4 bases from J, with 18 bases between. Written as DNA, the CDR3 is TGTGCCAGCAGGCCGAAGGGAACCCTTGGAGAGACCCAGTACTTC. It is translated as CASRPKGTLGETQYF.

The chain couples TRBV9 to TRBJ2-7, with TRBD2 identical over 8 bases. The V gene end was trimmed by 3 bases and the J gene end by 6 bases; junction bases not matched to a gene: 11. There are 15 residues in the CDR3. The V gene's germline CDR1 is SGDLS and CDR2 YYNGEE. The CDR3 nucleotides read TGTGCCAGCAGCGCATTCACCGGGACTAGTAGCGAGCAGTACTTC. Protein: CASSAFTGTSSEQYF.

The V and J genes are TRBV9 and TRBJ1-6; possibly TRBD1 for D (5 bases). Trimming removed 2 bases at V and 9 bases at J, with 15 bases between. CDR1 is SGDLS and CDR2 is YYNGEE in the germline V gene. The CDR3 has 15 residues. As DNA, the CDR3 is TGTGCCAGCAGCGTGGGGCGGAATTCAGGTTCACCCCTCCACTTT. Its translation is CASSVGRNSGSPLHF.

V gene TRBV14 combines with J gene TRBJ1-2; D might be TRBD1 (5 bases). This CDR3 comprises 15 residues. V was trimmed by 4 bases and J by 7 bases, leaving 19 bases between them. Looked up from germline, CDR1 is SGHDN and CDR2 is FVKESK. This CDR3 reads CASSPARGAQGGYTF. The CDR3 bases are TGTGCCAGCAGCCCAGCAAGGGGAGCGCAAGGTGGCTACACCTTC.

This chain joins TRBV10-3 and TRBJ1-5, with D perhaps TRBD1 (6 bases). CDR1 is ENHRY, CDR2 SYGVKD, per germline. This CDR3 has 12 amino acids. V gave up 11 bases and J gave up 5 bases, with 13 bases separating them. CDR3 bases: TGTGCCGTAAGGGAGGGGGATCAGCCCCAGCATTTT. It translates to CAVREGDQPQHF.

The V and J genes are TRBV5-6 and TRBJ2-2; D may be TRBD1 or TRBD2 (5 bases each). CDR3 size: 14 residues. V shed 1 base and J shed 3 bases, with 7 bases lying between them. CDR1 is SGHDT, CDR2 YYEEEE, per germline. The CDR3 DNA sequence: TGTGCCAGCAGCTTGTTGGGGGACACCGGGGAGCTGTTTTTT. Protein product: CASSLLGDTGELFF.

The V and J genes are TRBV6-5 and TRBJ1-1; TRBD1 is a possible D gene (5 bases). Germline V gene sequence: CDR1 MNHEY, CDR2 SVGAGI. Trimming shortened V by 2 bases and J by 5 bases, and 15 bases separated the two germline ends. The CDR3 covers 15 residues. CDR3 nucleotide sequence: TGTGCCAGCAGTTACGGGTTGACAGTGGGGACTGAAGCTTTCTTT. As protein: CASSYGLTVGTEAFF.

This chain uses TRBV19 with TRBJ1-4; no definite D call. The germline V gene has CDR1 LNHDA and CDR2 SQIVND (reference sequence). The CDR3 length is 14 residues. Trimming shortened V by 5 bases and J by 7 bases, and 14 bases separated the two germline ends. The CDR3, as DNA: TGTGCCAGTAGTGAGGTAGCGACACGTGAAAAACTGTTTTTT. This sequence encodes CASSEVATREKLFF.

This chain uses TRBV19 with TRBJ2-1; the match to TRBD1 covers 10 bases. Germline CDR1 and CDR2: LNHDA and SQIVND (reference sequence). V shed 0 bases, J shed 8 bases, and the junction held 7 bases outside the gene matches. This CDR3 has 16 residues. The CDR3 spells CASSIDGQGELDEQFF. The CDR3 DNA reads as TGTGCCAGTAGTATAGATGGACAGGGGGAATTGGATGAGCAGTTCTTC. The whole variable domain, filled in from reference TRBV19 and TRBJ2-1, reads DGGITQSPKYLFRKEGQNVTLSCEQNLNHDAMYWYRQDPGQGLRLIYYSQIVNDFQKGDIAEGYSVSREKKESFPLTVTSAQKNPTAFYLCASSIDGQGELDEQFFGPGTRLTVL.

This chain links TRBV6-2 or TRBV6-3 with TRBJ1-5; TRBD1 might be the D (6 bases). The CDR3 is 15 residues long. In germline, CDR1 is MNHEY, CDR2 SVGEGT. V was pared by 2 bases and J by 9 bases, with 17 bases between. The CDR3 here is CASSYTGIRGGPQHF. For the CDR3, the DNA is TGTGCCAGCAGTTACACTGGCATCCGAGGGGGGCCCCAGCATTTT.

The chain is built from TRBV30 and TRBJ1-3, with 8 bases matching TRBD1. The V segment lost 1 base and the J segment 1 base; nucleotides outside the gene matches: 9. Germline CDR1 GTSNPN, CDR2 SVGIG (reference sequence). The CDR3 is made up of 17 amino acids. The CDR3 sequence is CAWSDGQGATSGNTIYF. The CDR3 nucleotides read TGTGCCTGGAGTGACGGACAGGGTGCTACTTCTGGAAACACCATATATTTT.

This clonotype appeared a single time. This chain uses TRBV15 with TRBJ2-2; 9 bases map to TRBD1. From germline, CDR1 is LNHNV and CDR2 YYDKDF (reference sequence). The length of the CDR3 is 18 residues. V dropped 0 bases and J dropped 7; count of bases not matched to a gene: 12. The chain's CDR3 is CATSRDPSGTGFVGELFF. DNA for the CDR3: TGTGCCACCAGCAGAGACCCCTCCGGGACAGGGTTTGTCGGGGAGCTGTTTTTT.

This rearrangement joins TRBV20-1 to TRBJ1-2; D is perhaps TRBD1 (6 bases). The CDR3 spans 13 residues. Trimming took off 5 bases at V and 4 bases at J, with 14 bases between the two ends. Germline V gene lookup returns CDR1 DFQATT and CDR2 SNEGSKA (reference sequence). Here the CDR3 reads CSAAPNRVYGYTF. CDR3 nucleotides: TGCAGTGCTGCCCCGAACAGGGTCTATGGCTACACCTTC.

The CDR3 coding sequence is TGCAGTGCTACCACCCGACAGGGGGCGACAGATACGCAGTATTTT. Its protein is CSATTRQGATDTQYF. The chain employs TRBV20-1 and TRBJ2-3; 10 bases are a match to TRBD1. CDR3 length: 15 residues. J lost 3 bases, V lost 4 bases, and 7 bases had no gene match. Germline CDR1 and CDR2: DFQATT and SNEGSKA (reference sequence).

This clonotype was recorded once. The chain carries TRBV14 and TRBJ1-3; no clear D gene. The germline V and J ends were trimmed by 3 bases and 7 bases, with 4 bases remaining between them. The CDR3 sequence is 11 residues long. Germline V gene sequence: CDR1 SGHDN, CDR2 FVKESK. The CDR3 region is CASSQLNTIYF. CDR3 in DNA: TGTGCCAGCAGCCAGCTTAACACCATATATTTT.

V gene TRBV20-1 combines with J gene TRBJ2-3, with D possibly matching TRBD2 (5 bases). The V gene lost 1 base and the J gene lost 1 base, with 15 bases spanning the gap. Germline CDR1 reads DFQATT; CDR2 reads SNEGSKA (reference sequence). The CDR3 consists of 16 residues. The CDR3 bases are TGCAGTGCTAGAGCCGTCGACCCCGGGGGCACAGATACGCAGTATTTT. Its translation is CSARAVDPGGTDTQYF.

The chain carries TRBV11-1 and TRBJ2-1; D is ambiguous. Germline CDR1 SGHAT, CDR2 FQDESV (reference sequence). The germline V and J ends were trimmed by 5 bases and 5 bases, with 4 bases remaining between them. This CDR3 contains 11 residues. CDR3 region: CASSSDNEQFF. The CDR3 DNA reads as TGTGCCAGCAGCAGTGACAATGAGCAGTTCTTC.

This chain links TRBV7-3 with TRBJ2-3, with 9 bases fitting TRBD2. Per germline, CDR1 SGHTA and CDR2 FQGTGA. The CDR3 extends over 16 amino acids. After removal of 5 bases from V and 6 bases from J, the junction contained 12 bases not matched to a gene. CDR3 region: CASSLPSRAGGDTQYF. In DNA form, the CDR3 reads TGTGCCAGCAGCCTCCCGTCCAGGGCGGGGGGGGATACGCAGTATTTT.

J is TRBJ1-1 and V is TRBV4-1; no clear D. Trimming pared 8 bases from V and 2 bases from J, leaving 21 bases between. Germline V gene lookup returns CDR1 MGHRA and CDR2 YSYEKL. The CDR3 runs to 16 residues. CDR3 in DNA: TGCGCCAGCTTACATAATGCGGATGGAATCAACACTGAAGCTTTCTTT. Translation gives CASLHNADGINTEAFF.

The rearrangement links TRBV5-1 to TRBJ1-2; D gene unclear. The CDR3 sequence is 13 residues long. CDR1 and CDR2 from the germline V gene are SGHRS and YFSETQ. V gave up 4 bases and J gave up 6 bases, with 13 bases separating them. The DNA for the CDR3 is TGCGCCAGCAGCAGGGAGAGCGGGGATGGCTACACCTTC. It translates to CASSRESGDGYTF.